This T cell receptor beta chain was documented in a study of PD-L1 blockade in urothelial cancer. Broader study findings: Tumor-associated blood clones were expanded more by durable-benefit patients at 3 weeks.

Worth noting for this clone: Antigen: not known.

Time point meaning: peripheral blood 6 weeks after treatment start. Per-patient samples, pretreatment and on-treatment, numbered 1 to 8. TCRdb's table, derived via immunoSEQ multiplex PCR, lists solely in-frame clones and lacks some. The profile shows some 120,000 clones, roughly 89% of them singletons. V shed 0 bases and J shed 6 bases, with 8 bases lying between them. CDR1 and CDR2 from the germline V gene are SGHTA and FQGTGA. The CDR3 totals 14 residues. The specimen was PBMCs, collected around atezolizumab (anti-PD-L1) treatment. The chain links TRBV7-3 to TRBJ2-2; D is unclear. This clonotype was sampled from a man between 60 and 75 years old with urothelial cancer. CDR3 sequence: CASSLTGDPGELFF. For the CDR3, the DNA is TGTGCCAGCAGCTTAACTGGAGACCCCGGGGAGCTGTTTTTT.